The rows below give T cell receptor beta chains drawn from one sample of a study of T-cell reconstitution after alpha-beta-depleted transplantation in children. One entry per CDR3 protein, called by TCRdb with MiXCR from the PCR reads. The sample lists hundreds of thousands of distinct CDR3 sequences, roughly 25% occurring once. The material sequenced was PBMCs, mostly from graft donor cells, taken 360 days after TCRalphabeta/CD19-depleted stem cell transplant. Receptor source: a female patient aged 2 to 10 who had a stem cell transplant for congenital amegakaryocytic thrombocytopenia, so the T cells may come from the graft donor. Each CDR3 is given with its conserved first and last residue. Fields, in order: V gene, clone size, D gene, J gene, CDR3 DNA, CDR3 protein. A D gene is named only where the DNA matches it firmly. The size of a clone is reported for some rows only, either as once, few or many, or as a class for expanded clones.

>TRBV4-3|-|TRBD2|TRBJ2-3
TGCGCCAGCAGCCAATGGGGCCCGGGACTAGCGGGAGCAGATACGCAGTATTTT
CASSQWGPGLAGADTQYF
>TRBV7-2|-|-|TRBJ2-4
TGTGCCAGCAGCTTAGCGGGGGCCGGGAACATTCAGTACTTC
CASSLAGAGNIQYF
>TRBV28|once|TRBD1|TRBJ2-2
TGTGCCAGCAGTTTTGGGGACAGGAACACCGGGGAGCTGTTTTTT
CASSFGDRNTGELFF
>TRBV5-1|-|-|TRBJ2-2
TGCGCCAGCAGTGGACTGAAGAACACCGGGGAGCTGTTTTTT
CASSGLKNTGELFF
>TRBV4-1|few|-|TRBJ2-1
TGCGCCAGCAGCCAGGGGACGGGAGCTGAGCAGTTCTTC
CASSQGTGAEQFF
>TRBV6-5|-|TRBD2|TRBJ2-7
TGTGCCAGCAGTTTTAGCGGGAGTGGTTACGAGCAGTACTTC
CASSFSGSGYEQYF
>TRBV28|few|-|TRBJ2-7
TGTGCCAGCAGTTTTTTCTGGACTGCTACCTCCGGGGCCTCCTACGAGCAGTACTTC
CASSFFWTATSGASYEQYF
>TRBV12-3/TRBV12-4|few|-|TRBJ1-4
TGTGCCAGCAGTTTAAGTTCCACGGACGGCGAAAAACTGTTTTTT
CASSLSSTDGEKLFF
>TRBV28|-|TRBD1|TRBJ2-3
TGTGCCAGCAGAGAGGGCCCGGGACAGGACCCAAGAACGGAGTATTTT
CASREGPGQDPRTEYF
>TRBV6-1|-|TRBD1|TRBJ1-5
TGTGCCAGCAGTCCTCAGGGGGCGAACCCCGTTGGGAATCAGCCCCAGCATTTT
CASSPQGANPVGNQPQHF
>TRBV7-8|-|-|TRBJ2-5
TGTGCCAGCAGCTTTATTATTGGCGGGACCCAAGAGACCCAGTACTTC
CASSFIIGGTQETQYF
>TRBV28|many|-|TRBJ1-5
TGTGCCAGCAGAGCGGCGGGGCCTCGCAATCAGCCCCAGCATTTT
CASRAAGPRNQPQHF
>TRBV14|-|TRBD2|TRBJ2-1
TGTGCCAGCAGCCAACTAGCGGGAGGGTTCAATGAGCAGTTCTTC
CASSQLAGGFNEQFF
>TRBV28|-|-|TRBJ2-1
TGTGCCAGCAGTTCCTTCTCGGCTCGTTACAATGAGCAGTTCTTC
CASSSFSARYNEQFF
>TRBV6-5|few|-|TRBJ2-1
TGTGCCAGCAGTTACTCGACTCCTCCAGCCTACAATGAGCAGTTCTTC
CASSYSTPPAYNEQFF
>TRBV3-1|-|-|TRBJ2-7
TGTGCCAGCAGCCGGGGGACTCTGGTAAGCGAGCAGTACTTC
CASSRGTLVSEQYF
>TRBV7-6|many|TRBD1|TRBJ2-2
TGTGCCACAACGCGTGAGGGACAGGGGGCCGGGGAGCTGTTTTTT
CATTREGQGAGELFF
>TRBV12-3/TRBV12-4|few|-|TRBJ1-1
TGTGCCAGCAGCCTTGGACGGATGAACACTGAAGCTTTCTTT
CASSLGRMNTEAFF
>TRBV6-5|-|-|TRBJ2-3
TGTGCCAGCAGTTACTCTAGGAAGGGGAGTACAGATACGCAGTATTTT
CASSYSRKGSTDTQYF
>TRBV29-1|-|-|TRBJ2-7
TGCAGCTCTCGGGACGCCTCCTACGAGCAGTACTTC
CSSRDASYEQYF
>TRBV7-9|few|-|TRBJ1-2
TGTGCCAGCAGCCCTCGGGACGGGAACTATGGCTACACCTTC
CASSPRDGNYGYTF
>TRBV12-3/TRBV12-4|once|-|TRBJ1-3
TGTGCCAGCAGTCACCAGGGAGGAAACACCATATATTTT
CASSHQGGNTIYF
>TRBV24-1|few|-|TRBJ2-3
TGTGCCACCAGTTCCGGGACTAGCACAGATACGCAGTATTTT
CATSSGTSTDTQYF
>TRBV18|-|-|TRBJ1-1
TGTGCCAGCTCACCACCGGGCCAGAACACTGAAGCTTTCTTT
CASSPPGQNTEAFF
>TRBV5-1|-|-|TRBJ1-1
TGCGCCAGCAGCGCGCAACAGGGAACTGAAGCTTTCTTT
CASSAQQGTEAFF
>TRBV2|-|-|TRBJ2-5
TGTGCCAGCATGAGGGACATACAAGAGACCCAGTACTTC
CASMRDIQETQYF
>TRBV10-3|many|-|TRBJ2-2
TGTGCCATCAGTGAGGAGACACGAAACACCGGGGAGCTGTTTTTT
CAISEETRNTGELFF
>TRBV12-3/TRBV12-4|-|TRBD1|TRBJ1-1
TGTGCCAGCAGTCGGACAGGGGTAAGGATGAACACTGAAGCTTTCTTT
CASSRTGVRMNTEAFF
>TRBV20-1|few|-|TRBJ2-7
TGCAGTGCTAGCCTTGCTTACGAGCAGTACTTC
CSASLAYEQYF
>TRBV12-3/TRBV12-4|-|TRBD2|TRBJ2-5
TGTGCCAGCAGCCGGAGACTAGCGGGAGGAGAGACCCAGTACTTC
CASSRRLAGGETQYF
>TRBV12-3/TRBV12-4|-|TRBD1|TRBJ2-4
TGTGCCAGCAGTCCGACAGGGGGCGCAGGCAAAAACATTCAGTACTTC
CASSPTGGAGKNIQYF
>TRBV5-1|-|TRBD2|TRBJ2-3
TGCGCCAGCAGCTTTAGCGGGAGTAAGGGGGATACGCAGTATTTT
CASSFSGSKGDTQYF
>TRBV7-7|-|-|TRBJ2-7
TGTGCCAGCAGCTTAGCCCCCCGCGACGAGCAGTACTTC
CASSLAPRDEQYF
>TRBV6-5|-|-|TRBJ2-7
TGTGCCAGCATTTCGACAGCCAGCTCCTACGAGCAGTACTTC
CASISTASSYEQYF
>TRBV20-1|many|-|TRBJ2-7
TGCAGTGCTAGAGTCGGGGCCTCCTACGAGCAGTACTTC
CSARVGASYEQYF
>TRBV28|-|TRBD1|TRBJ1-1
TGTGCCAGCAGGACAACAGGGGTGAACACTGAAGCTTTCTTT
CASRTTGVNTEAFF
>TRBV5-1|-|-|TRBJ2-2
TGCGCCAGCAGAAGGGTGTTCGGGGAGCTGTTTTTT
CASRRVFGELFF
>TRBV10-3|-|TRBD1|TRBJ2-7
TGTGCCATCACTGGGGGACAGGCAGCCTCCTACGAGCAGTACTTC
CAITGGQAASYEQYF
>TRBV5-4|few|-|TRBJ1-1
TGTGCCAGCAGCATATCAGGAGCGGGCACTGAAGCTTTCTTT
CASSISGAGTEAFF
>TRBV3-1|few|-|TRBJ2-7
TGTGCCAGCAGCAACCGGAGGGGATCCTACGAGCAGTACTTC
CASSNRRGSYEQYF
>TRBV29-1|few|-|TRBJ2-3
TGCAGCGTCAAGATGAGGGGGGGCCCTAGCACAGATACGCAGTATTTT
CSVKMRGGPSTDTQYF
>TRBV12-3/TRBV12-4|many|TRBD1|TRBJ2-7
TGTGCCAGCACTGACGCGGACAGGGCCTCCTACGAGCAGTACTTC
CASTDADRASYEQYF
>TRBV4-1|many|TRBD2|TRBJ2-5
TGCGCCAGCAGCCTAACTAAAGCGGGGATTGAGACCCAGTACTTC
CASSLTKAGIETQYF
>TRBV11-1|few|-|TRBJ2-3
TGTGCCAGCAGCTTACAGGTCATCGGGGATTCTAGCACAGATACGCAGTATTTT
CASSLQVIGDSSTDTQYF
>TRBV6-1|-|-|TRBJ2-2
TGTGCCAGCAGCCTACTAGCCGGAATCCCCGGGGAGCTGTTTTTT
CASSLLAGIPGELFF